This T cell receptor (beta chain) was sequenced in a study of blood T cell repertoires in COVID-19 (dated by TCRdb to about 2020). Some background on the complete study: Collaborator samples came from the United States, Italy and Spain and covered acute and convalescent phases of COVID-19. The prospective study material was composed of cDNA or gDNA derived from T cells, B-cell-depleted T cells, or PBMCs. The dataset comprised deeply sampled blood TCRbeta repertoires from subjects exposed to, actively infected with, or recovered from COVID-19. The repertoires were made available in a free public database intended to serve as a resource for research on the immune response to SARS-CoV-2. The samples were drawn from the first 160 participants of the ongoing ImmuneRACE study and from 1,254 subjects provided by 6 global collaborators. Sample metadata almost always included a de-identified subject ID, COVID-19 status, age in years and sex. Where available, HLA class I and class II types were obtained from metadata supplied by the sample provider rather than from assay-based typing.

Each collaborating institution followed its own protocols to collect whole blood in K2EDTA tubes. Collaborator samples were shipped for TCRbeta analysis as frozen whole blood, isolated PBMCs, or DNA extracted from either sample type. The CDR3, from cysteine to phenylalanine, totals 15 residues. Only the CDR3 DNA stays, 45 bases, in frame from base 1. V is pared back by 5 bases and J by 0 bases, with 11 bases lying between the germline termini. Via the germline V gene, CDR1 is KGHSH and CDR2 LQKENI. The immunoSEQ Assay, a bias-controlled multiplex PCR, was used to amplify TCRbeta CDR3 regions from genomic DNA. The source study handled its data this way. The number of nucleated cells in each sample was estimated by amplification of reference gene primers within the assay. To quantify the absolute abundance of each unique TCRbeta CDR3 rearrangement, sequence reads were collapsed and filtered. For each sample, productive Simpson clonality was calculated as the square root of Simpson's diversity index over productive rearrangements. TCRdb mirrors the immuneACCESS table, restricted to in-frame sequences. Some clones are absent from its copies; in checked studies, under half trace to an unresolved V gene, and the reason for the others is unknown. V and J calls plus clone size are reproduced from that table; the DNA served to infer D and trimming. For this sample the table gives approximately 180,000 clones, of which 82% were detected only once. The ten largest clones capture approximately 8.7% of the sample.

Remarks on this clone: Its binding antigen is unknown. There are no base qualities to consult, and no much larger clone falls within one base.

The paper as a whole reports these results and caveats: The quantity of clinical and demographic metadata differed by source and by participant and was supplied without curation.

The TCR was taken from a woman aged 70-85 years with acute or convalescent COVID-19. Sequencing was carried out using peripheral blood. Here the chain combines TRBV18 and TRBJ1-3, and possibly TRBD1, on 6 matching bases. CDR3 sequence: CASSRTANSGNTIYF. At the DNA level, the sequence is TGTGCCAGCTCAAGGACAGCCAACTCTGGAAACACCATATATTTT.